This T cell receptor beta chain was captured in a study of metastatic and nonmetastatic thyroid tumors. Across the study: Across peripheral blood and tumor or nodule tissue samples taken from malignant and benign thyroid patients, the repertoires were compared with one another. Findings and limits, study-wide: Reportedly, malignant thyroid tumors had significantly higher TCR beta diversity than benign nodules, in blood and tumor.

J was trimmed by 0 bases and V by 4 bases; bases with no gene match: 8. CDR1 is SGHDT, CDR2 YYEEEE, per germline. The CDR3 contains 17 residues. Patients had received no treatment of any kind before thyroid surgery. This clone was observed many times. The target antigen is unknown. Authors' data handling: Built for papillary thyroid cancer, a distant-metastasis classifier drew on CDR3 differences across clinicopathological groups. TCRdb redid the clone calls on the PCR reads using MiXCR. TCRdb, not the original authors, processed these V and J calls. This repertoire shows 25,000 to 35,000 clones, 25% to 35% found once; its top ten account for 30%.

The chain recombines TRBV5-6 with TRBJ2-3, with 10 bases lining up with TRBD1. Sequenced: blood. The clonotype was recovered from a female donor with papillary thyroid cancer or a benign thyroid nodule (not recorded which). Some clones in this sample may be carry-over from other donors' samples. CDR3 protein: CASSPGTGVSSTDTQYF. The DNA for the CDR3 is TGTGCCAGCAGCCCCGGGACAGGGGTATCGAGCACAGATACGCAGTATTTT.